Listed below are T cell receptor beta chains from one sample, sequenced in a study of cytomegalovirus exposure and HLA in healthy donors. The method was immunoSEQ multiplex PCR; TCRdb's version includes in-frame clones alone and lacks a portion of them. This repertoire shows 150,000 or so clones, 75% found once; its top ten account for about 8%. Material: PBMCs. The receptors here all came from a woman in her thirties or forties in good health and CMV-seropositive. Both conserved end residues are part of each CDR3. A D gene is named only where the DNA matches it firmly. Expanded clones are given a class, and other clones once, few, many or no size at all.

d_gene	v_gene	abundance	j_gene	CDR3aa	CDR3nt
-	TRBV7-2	once	TRBJ1-1	CASSLTTYTEAFF	TGTGCCAGCAGCTTAACGACTTACACTGAAGCTTTCTTT
-	TRBV6-1	-	TRBJ1-5	CASSEVSQPQHF	TGTGCCAGCAGTGAAGTTAGTCAGCCCCAGCATTTT
TRBD1	TRBV5-1	-	TRBJ2-7	CASNRATGSTYEQYF	TGCGCCAGCAACCGGGCGACAGGGAGCACCTACGAGCAGTACTTC
-	TRBV4-2	-	TRBJ2-7	CASSQDIRTIYEQYF	TGTGCCAGCAGCCAAGATATCAGGACTATTTACGAGCAGTACTTC
TRBD1	TRBV29-1	once	TRBJ2-1	CSVEAGGSYNEQFF	TGCAGCGTTGAGGCAGGGGGCTCCTACAATGAGCAGTTCTTC
TRBD1	TRBV19	once	TRBJ1-2	CASSPNRGLRYGYTF	TGTGCCAGTAGTCCGAACAGGGGGCTTCGCTATGGCTACACCTTC
-	TRBV27	-	TRBJ2-2	CASRWAIATGELFF	TGTGCCAGCAGGTGGGCCATCGCCACCGGGGAGCTGTTTTTT
-	TRBV7-6	-	TRBJ1-1	CASSPPYRLTEAFF	TGTGCCAGCAGCCCCCCTTACAGGCTCACTGAAGCTTTCTTT
-	TRBV4-3	-	TRBJ2-7	CASSPPRRAPLEQYF	TGCGCCAGCAGCCCCCCTCGCAGGGCCCCTCTCGAGCAGTACTTC
TRBD1	TRBV30	few	TRBJ2-7	CAWSRGQGAAYEQYF	TGTGCCTGGAGCCGCGGACAGGGGGCGGCATACGAGCAGTACTTC
TRBD2	TRBV10-1	-	TRBJ2-3	CASSESFASGKVDTQYF	TGCGCCAGCAGTGAGTCATTCGCTAGCGGGAAGGTAGATACGCAGTATTTT
-	TRBV5-4	once	TRBJ1-4	CASSVRDTATNEKLFF	TGTGCCAGCAGCGTCCGGGACACCGCAACTAATGAAAAACTGTTTTTT
-	TRBV4-2	-	TRBJ1-2	CASSHGDTEYYGYTF	TGTGCCAGCAGCCATGGGGACACCGAGTACTATGGCTACACCTTC
TRBD1	TRBV18	few	TRBJ1-1	CASSLDRANTEAFF	TGTGCCAGCTCACTGGACAGGGCGAACACTGAAGCTTTCTTT
-	TRBV4-1	-	TRBJ2-7	CASSTGLRYEQYF	TGCGCCAGCAGTACGGGACTCCGTTACGAGCAGTACTTC
-	TRBV10-3	-	TRBJ2-1	CAIRLDGSSYNEQFF	TGTGCCATCAGACTCGACGGGAGCTCCTACAATGAGCAGTTCTTC
TRBD1	TRBV7-2	-	TRBJ2-7	CASSLMGQGVSGEQYF	TGTGCCAGCAGTTTAATGGGACAGGGGGTCTCGGGCGAGCAGTACTTC
TRBD1	TRBV4-3	-	TRBJ1-4	CASSPRTGRDNEKLFF	TGCGCCAGCAGCCCCCGGACAGGGCGGGATAATGAAAAACTGTTTTTT
-	TRBV14	-	TRBJ1-2	CASSLRQDSNYGYTF	TGTGCCAGCAGCCTACGACAGGATTCTAACTATGGCTACACCTTC
-	TRBV7-9	-	TRBJ1-1	CASSLAVRVFNQNTEAFF	TGTGCCAGCAGCTTAGCGGTCCGGGTATTCAACCAGAACACTGAAGCTTTCTTT
-	TRBV5-1	-	TRBJ2-3	CASSLEGDADTQYF	TGCGCCAGCAGCTTGGAGGGGGACGCAGATACGCAGTATTTT
-	TRBV5-4	-	TRBJ2-2	CASSFGGTSNTGELFF	TGTGCCAGCAGCTTCGGGGGAACCTCGAACACCGGGGAGCTGTTTTTT
-	TRBV28	-	TRBJ1-1	CASFRGGGGAFF	TGTGCCAGTTTCCGGGGCGGGGGGGGCGCTTTCTTT
-	TRBV6-1	once	TRBJ2-2	CASSGLTTGELFF	TGTGCCAGCAGTGGGTTAACTACCGGGGAGCTGTTTTTT
-	TRBV7-2	-	TRBJ2-2	CASSPVNSLPGELFF	TGTGCCAGCAGCCCTGTAAACTCTCTACCCGGGGAGCTGTTTTTT
-	TRBV11-2	once	TRBJ2-3	CASSLEGGRGSPDTQYF	TGTGCCAGCAGCTTAGAGGGGGGGCGGGGCTCCCCCGATACGCAGTATTTT
-	TRBV27	-	TRBJ2-1	CATGEPALGNDEQFF	TGTGCCACAGGGGAGCCGGCGTTGGGGAACGATGAGCAGTTCTTC
TRBD2	TRBV4-3	-	TRBJ2-7	CASSQERVAGVDEQYF	TGCGCCAGCAGCCAAGAGCGGGTAGCGGGAGTAGACGAGCAGTACTTC
-	TRBV19	-	TRBJ2-1	CASSLNSYNEQFF	TGTGCCAGTAGTCTAAACTCCTACAATGAGCAGTTCTTC
TRBD1	TRBV6-1	-	TRBJ2-1	CASSGDRGPYNEQFF	TGTGCCAGCAGTGGAGACAGGGGGCCCTACAATGAGCAGTTCTTC
-	TRBV2	-	TRBJ1-1	CASSEGGDTEAFF	TGTGCCAGCTCCGAGGGGGGGGACACTGAAGCTTTCTTT
TRBD2	TRBV19	-	TRBJ2-3	CASSLTSDTSTDTQYF	TGTGCCAGTAGTCTCACTAGCGACACTAGCACAGATACGCAGTATTTT
TRBD2	TRBV19	-	TRBJ2-2	CASRTRTSGRWNTGELFF	TGTGCCAGTAGAACCAGGACTAGCGGGAGGTGGAACACCGGGGAGCTGTTTTTT
TRBD1	TRBV5-1	-	TRBJ1-4	CASSTGGAPTNEKLFF	TGCGCCAGCAGCACAGGGGGCGCCCCGACTAATGAAAAACTGTTTTTT
-	TRBV6-5	-	TRBJ1-1	CASRRARDMNTEAFF	TGTGCCAGCAGGCGGGCGCGCGATATGAACACTGAAGCTTTCTTT
-	TRBV18	-	TRBJ2-3	CASSPLKGSSRGDTQYF	TGTGCCAGCTCACCACTTAAGGGGTCCTCGAGAGGAGATACGCAGTATTTT
TRBD1	TRBV15	-	TRBJ1-5	CATSAGQGYQPQHF	TGTGCCACCTCAGCAGGACAGGGTTATCAGCCCCAGCATTTT
-	TRBV14	few	TRBJ1-2	CASSQDLQGNYGYTF	TGTGCCAGCAGCCAAGACCTACAGGGTAACTATGGCTACACCTTC
-	TRBV5-5	-	TRBJ1-4	CASSLTNTLTREKLFF	TGTGCCAGCAGCCTTACTAACACCTTAACGCGTGAAAAACTGTTTTTT
-	TRBV4-2	few	TRBJ1-1	CASSPLPGRDTEAFF	TGTGCCAGCAGCCCCCTGCCCGGCCGGGACACTGAAGCTTTCTTT
-	TRBV11-2	-	TRBJ1-1	CASSFPRGNTEAFF	TGTGCCAGCAGCTTCCCCAGGGGGAACACTGAAGCTTTCTTT
-	TRBV2	-	TRBJ1-1	CASSASQGTEAFF	TGTGCCAGCAGTGCGTCACAGGGTACTGAAGCTTTCTTT
TRBD2	TRBV7-9	few	TRBJ2-3	CASSKGTSGSGADTQYF	TGTGCCAGCAGCAAAGGGACTAGCGGGAGTGGAGCAGATACGCAGTATTTT
-	TRBV7-3	-	TRBJ2-1	CASSLMAESYNEQFF	TGTGCCAGCAGCTTGATGGCGGAGTCCTACAATGAGCAGTTCTTC
-	TRBV28	-	TRBJ1-5	CASSFRQGNSNQPQHF	TGTGCCAGCAGTTTTCGTCAGGGAAATAGCAATCAGCCCCAGCATTTT
-	TRBV28	-	TRBJ1-1	CASSLSLTGGNTEAFF	TGTGCCAGCAGTTTATCACTGACAGGCGGGAACACTGAAGCTTTCTTT
TRBD2	TRBV5-1	-	TRBJ2-7	CASSLEGTSGTEANF	TGCGCCAGCAGCTTGGAAGGGACTAGCGGGACCGAGGCGAACTTC
TRBD1	TRBV10-2	-	TRBJ2-7	CASSENRGYEQYF	TGCGCCAGCAGTGAAAACAGGGGGTACGAGCAGTACTTC
TRBD2	TRBV5-4	-	TRBJ2-3	CASSSPLGTSGTDTQYF	TGTGCCAGCAGCTCCCCCCTGGGAACTAGCGGCACAGATACGCAGTATTTT
TRBD1	TRBV19	-	TRBJ1-4	CASSIGGQRNEKLFF	TGTGCCAGTAGTATAGGGGGACAGCGAAATGAAAAACTGTTTTTT
TRBD1	TRBV4-1	-	TRBJ2-3	CASSQGQGWSSGVDTQYF	TGCGCCAGCAGCCAAGGACAGGGTTGGTCGTCGGGTGTGGATACGCAGTATTTT